This is a list of T cell receptor beta chains from one sample in a study of shared clonotypes between healthy human individuals. Some clones are missing from TCRdb's copy, which holds only in-frame ones; the method was immunoSEQ multiplex PCR. Of about 2.2 million clones listed, about 93% are singletons. The sequenced material came from naive CD8+ T cells from PBMCs. The origin of the receptors is a man younger than 30 in good health. Some clones in this sample may be carry-over from other donors' samples. Each CDR3 is given with its conserved first and last residue. D genes are given only for firm matches. For some rows the clone size is stated as once, few or many, or as a class when expanded; others skip it.

TRBJ1-2 TRBV7-9 TRBD1 - TGTGCCAGCAGCTTCGGGGACAGTTGGTCCGCCAGAGGGAATTATGGCTACACCTTC CASSFGDSWSARGNYGYTF
TRBJ1-1 TRBV28 - - TGTGCCAGCAGTTTAGTGGAGGTGACTGAAGCTTTCTTT CASSLVEVTEAFF
TRBJ2-5 TRBV9 TRBD1 once TGTGCCAGCAGCGACGAACAGGGGGCTGAGACCCAGTACTTC CASSDEQGAETQYF
TRBJ1-3 TRBV11-2 TRBD1 - TGTGCCAGCAGACGAGGGACAGTGATACCGGACACCATATATTTT CASRRGTVIPDTIYF
TRBJ1-1 TRBV4-1 - - TGCGCCAGCAGCCAAGTCTCCAAGGACGGGAACACTGAAGCTTTCTTT CASSQVSKDGNTEAFF
TRBJ2-5 TRBV27 - - TGTGCCAGCAGTTCTAGGTCCGCTCACGGGACCCAGTACTTC CASSSRSAHGTQYF
TRBJ1-4 TRBV7-9 - - TGTGCCAGCAGCTTAGCGGCGGGCGGTGAAAAACTGTTTTTT CASSLAAGGEKLFF
TRBJ2-7 TRBV9 TRBD2 - TGTGCCAGCAGTTATGGACTAGCGGGCCACGAGCAGTACTTC CASSYGLAGHEQYF
TRBJ1-5 TRBV4-1 - - TGCGCCAGCAGCCAAGAGAGGACTACGGGCCAGCCCCAGCATTTT CASSQERTTGQPQHF
TRBJ1-4 TRBV5-6 - - TGTGCCAGCAGCGTGGGTGATGGTAATGAAAAACTGTTTTTT CASSVGDGNEKLFF
TRBJ2-7 TRBV29-1 - - TGCAGCGTTTCAGGGATCTTCTACGAGCAGTACTTC CSVSGIFYEQYF
TRBJ1-1 TRBV18 - - TGTGCCAGCTCACCAGGGGTTATCCGGTTGGACACTGAAGCTTTCTTT CASSPGVIRLDTEAFF
TRBJ2-1 TRBV19 TRBD2 - TGTGCCAGTAGCCTGCTTGGACTAGCGGTATACAATGAGCAGTTCTTC CASSLLGLAVYNEQFF
TRBJ1-5 TRBV27 - - TGTGCCAGCAGTCCCTCTACCGGGCCCTGGAGTCAGCCCCAGCATTTT CASSPSTGPWSQPQHF
TRBJ1-5 TRBV13 - - TGTGCCAGCAGTCTCCGACGGAGAAATCAGCCCCAGCATTTT CASSLRRRNQPQHF
TRBJ1-1 TRBV2 TRBD1 - TGTGCCAGCAGTGCCCCGGGACAGACGAACACTGAAGCTTTCTTT CASSAPGQTNTEAFF
TRBJ2-1 TRBV6-5 - - TGTGCCAGTTATCCGGGTCAGGGTGAGCAGTTCTTC CASYPGQGEQFF
TRBJ2-7 TRBV28 TRBD2 - TGTGCCAGCAGTTTAGGACTAGCGGGTTACGAGCAGTACTTC CASSLGLAGYEQYF
TRBJ1-4 TRBV10-3 TRBD1 - TGTGCCATCAGTGATCAGGGGGTGGCTGAAAAACTGTTTTTT CAISDQGVAEKLFF
TRBJ1-1 TRBV2 - - TGTGCCAGCAGCCTTATTGGGGGTTATATCACTGAAGCTTTCTTT CASSLIGGYITEAFF
TRBJ1-5 TRBV27 - few TGTGCCAGCAGTCCATGGGGATCCCGCAATCAGCCCCAGCATTTT CASSPWGSRNQPQHF
TRBJ2-1 TRBV19 TRBD2 - TGTGCCAGTAAAATCGGGAGGCCCCACAATGAGCAGTTCTTC CASKIGRPHNEQFF
TRBJ1-6 TRBV13 - - TGTGCCAGCAGCCTCAACAGGGACTATAATTCACCCCTCCACTTT CASSLNRDYNSPLHF
TRBJ2-7 TRBV5-6 TRBD1 - TGTGCCAGCAGCTTGCGGGACAGGGATGCAATTGGGCAGTACTTC CASSLRDRDAIGQYF
TRBJ2-7 TRBV28 - - TGTGCCAGCAGTTTATCTACTAGCTCCTACGAGCAGTACTTC CASSLSTSSYEQYF
TRBJ2-7 TRBV4-3 TRBD2 - TGCGCCAGCAGCCAAGATGCCTCTAGCGGGAACTACGAGCAGTACTTC CASSQDASSGNYEQYF
TRBJ2-7 TRBV2 TRBD1 - TGTGCCAGCAGTGGGGGACAGGCTTTCTCCTACGAGCAGTACTTC CASSGGQAFSYEQYF